A selection of T cell receptor beta chains follows, all from one sample in a study of Ad26.COV2.S vaccination and SARS-CoV-2 variants. Libraries were prepared by immunoSEQ multiplex PCR; TCRdb keeps only in-frame clonotypes and omits some of them. Of roughly 700,000 clones in the sample, about 90% are singletons; the top ten hold roughly 1.5%. The specimen comprised peripheral blood, sampled in a trial of Ad26.COV2.S vaccine versus placebo. All receptors come from a person between 18 and 60 years old who received the Ad26.COV2.S COVID-19 vaccine or a placebo. The CDR3 runs from the conserved cysteine through the conserved F or W. A D gene is named only where the DNA matches it firmly. Expanded clones get a size class; other rows say once, few or many, or leave the size out.

TRBV4-2	TRBJ1-3	-	-	17	TGTGCCAGCAGCCAAGATCGCAGCTCCGGGGCTGGAAACACCATATATTTT	CASSQDRSSGAGNTIYF
TRBV2	TRBJ1-1	-	-	13	TGTGCCAGCAGTGTAGAGAAGAACACTGAAGCTTTCTTT	CASSVEKNTEAFF
TRBV4-2	TRBJ2-6	-	TRBD2	15	TGTGCCAGCACCGCGGGAGATCCTGGGGCCAACGTCCTGACTTTC	CASTAGDPGANVLTF
TRBV5-1	TRBJ2-2	-	TRBD2	15	TGCGCCAGCAGCTTATTAGCGGGACACACCGGGGAGCTGTTTTTT	CASSLLAGHTGELFF
TRBV7-2	TRBJ2-5	-	-	14	TGTGCCAGCAGCCCGGGGACGGTACAAGAGACCCAGTACTTC	CASSPGTVQETQYF
TRBV5-6	TRBJ1-2	-	-	13	TGTGCCAGCAGCCCGGGAGTTAACTATGGCTACACCTTC	CASSPGVNYGYTF
TRBV19	TRBJ1-2	-	TRBD1	15	TGTGCCAGTAGTACACCGGGACAGGGTCCGGGAGGCTACACCTTC	CASSTPGQGPGGYTF
TRBV30	TRBJ1-4	-	-	14	TGTGCCTGGAGTCACGGGACATATAATGAAAAACTGTTTTTT	CAWSHGTYNEKLFF
TRBV7-6	TRBJ1-5	-	-	20	TGTGCCAGCAGCTTACCGACAGCCCCACTAAAGAATAATAGCAATCAGCCCCAGCATTTT	CASSLPTAPLKNNSNQPQHF
TRBV20-1	TRBJ2-7	-	TRBD1	11	TGCAGTGCTGACAGGGCCTACGAGCAGTACTTC	CSADRAYEQYF
TRBV12-5	TRBJ1-5	-	-	13	TGTGCTAGTGGTTTGAACTTAGGGCAGGCCCAGCATTTT	CASGLNLGQAQHF
TRBV10-3	TRBJ1-5	-	TRBD1	14	TGTGCCACCTGGGACAGGTCAAGCAATCAGCCCCAGCATTTT	CATWDRSSNQPQHF
TRBV29-1	TRBJ2-5	-	TRBD2	12	TGCAGCAGTAGGACTAGGCAAGAGACCCAGTACTTC	CSSRTRQETQYF
TRBV23-1	TRBJ2-2	-	-	15	TGCGCCAGCAGTCAATCGGGGAGTAACACCGGGGAGCTGTTTTTT	CASSQSGSNTGELFF
TRBV19	TRBJ2-6	few	-	15	TGTGCCAGTAGTCCCTTCCGCTCTGGGGCCAACGTCCTGACTTTC	CASSPFRSGANVLTF
TRBV18	TRBJ1-5	-	TRBD1	16	TGTGCCAGCTCACCATCCGGGACAGGGGAGTATCAGCCCCAGCATTTT	CASSPSGTGEYQPQHF
TRBV27	TRBJ2-7	-	-	14	TGTGCCAGCAGTTTAACTGGGTACTCCTACGAGCAGTACTTC	CASSLTGYSYEQYF
TRBV7-2	TRBJ1-1	-	-	15	TGTGCCAGCAGCTTGGGCGGGGGGGGAGGCACTGAAGCTTTCTTT	CASSLGGGGGTEAFF
TRBV6-5	TRBJ2-2	-	TRBD2	16	TGTGCCAGCAGTTACCAAGGACTAGCGGGTTCCGGGGAGCTGTTTTTT	CASSYQGLAGSGELFF
TRBV7-7	TRBJ2-3	-	TRBD1	15	TGTGCTAGCAGCTCCGGGACAGGGCGCACAGATACGCAGTATTTT	CASSSGTGRTDTQYF
TRBV19	TRBJ1-1	-	-	14	TGTGCCAGTAGTCCTCGGGCGATGAACACTGAAGCTTTCTTT	CASSPRAMNTEAFF
TRBV30	TRBJ2-7	-	TRBD2	13	TGTGCCTGGAGTGTAGGAGCGGGGTACGAGCAGTACTTC	CAWSVGAGYEQYF
TRBV7-9	TRBJ2-3	once	TRBD2	16	TGTGCCAGCAGCTTAGGGGCTAGCGGTCCCACAGATACGCAGTATTTT	CASSLGASGPTDTQYF
TRBV7-9	TRBJ1-1	-	-	15	TGTGCCAGCAGCTTAGATGCGGCAGCAAAGTATGAAGCTTTCTTT	CASSLDAAAKYEAFF
TRBV6-5	TRBJ2-7	few	TRBD2	15	TGTGCCAGCAGTACTGGGACTAGCTCCTCCTACGAGCAGTACTTC	CASSTGTSSSYEQYF
TRBV30	TRBJ1-4	-	-	15	TGTGCCTGGAGTACGGGACGGAGGGTTAGTGAAAAACTGTTTTTT	CAWSTGRRVSEKLFF
TRBV5-4	TRBJ2-2	-	-	15	TGTGCCAGCAGCTTGGAAGGACCCAACACCGGGGAGCTGTTTTTT	CASSLEGPNTGELFF
TRBV5-6	TRBJ2-2	once	-	13	TGTGCCAGCAGCCGTTCGCGTGCCGGGGAGCTGTTTTTT	CASSRSRAGELFF
TRBV5-1	TRBJ2-7	-	TRBD2	17	TGCGCCAGCAGCTTTGGGACTAGCGGGGGGGCAACCTACGAGCAGTACTTC	CASSFGTSGGATYEQYF
TRBV19	TRBJ2-5	-	TRBD1	15	TGTGCCAGTAGTATTCCGGGACAGGGGTCGGAGACCCAGTACTTC	CASSIPGQGSETQYF
TRBV10-3	TRBJ2-6	-	-	19	TGTGCCATCACCTCGGGACCCCAAGGGGCCACCTCTGGGGCCAACGTCCTGACTTTC	CAITSGPQGATSGANVLTF
TRBV18	TRBJ2-7	-	-	13	TGTGCCAGCTCAGGAACCGACTCCTACGAGCAGTACTTC	CASSGTDSYEQYF
TRBV25-1	TRBJ2-6	once	-	15	TGTGCCAGCAGTCCCTCCGGCTCTGGGGCCAACGTCCTGACTTTC	CASSPSGSGANVLTF
TRBV4-1	TRBJ2-4	-	TRBD2	18	TGCGCCAGCAGCCAAGCGATCACCGGGGGGGATGCCAAAAACATTCAGTACTTC	CASSQAITGGDAKNIQYF
TRBV4-2	TRBJ2-5	-	-	14	TGTGCCAGCGCCCTGGGGAGGTACCAAGAGACCCAGTACTTC	CASALGRYQETQYF
TRBV6-5	TRBJ1-6	-	TRBD1	15	TGTGCCAGCAGTCCGCCGACAGGGTTGAATTCACCCCTCCACTTT	CASSPPTGLNSPLHF
TRBV6-6	TRBJ2-3	-	TRBD2	14	TGTGCCACCTTTCGAGCGGGGGGGCAAGATACGCAGTATTTT	CATFRAGGQDTQYF
TRBV6-6	TRBJ1-6	-	TRBD1	14	TGTGCCAGCACTCAACAGGGGGATAATTCACCCCTCCACTTT	CASTQQGDNSPLHF
TRBV10-3	TRBJ1-1	-	-	12	TGTGCCATCAGTGTAGTTGGGACTGAAGCTTTCTTT	CAISVVGTEAFF
TRBV9	TRBJ1-3	-	-	12	TGTGCCAGCAGCCCCCGCGGAAACACCATATATTTT	CASSPRGNTIYF
TRBV6-2/TRBV6-3	TRBJ1-2	-	TRBD1	13	TGTGCCAGCAGCCTCGGGACAGGGGGTGGCTACACCTTC	CASSLGTGGGYTF
TRBV5-1	TRBJ2-2	-	TRBD2	15	TGCGCCAGCAGCTTCACTAGCGTCTCGACCGGGGAGCTGTTTTTT	CASSFTSVSTGELFF
TRBV29-1	TRBJ2-1	-	TRBD2	17	TGCAGCGTTGAACGGACTAGCGGGAGGTATAGATACAATGAGCAGTTCTTC	CSVERTSGRYRYNEQFF
TRBV11-2	TRBJ1-1	-	-	15	TGTGCCAGCAGCCCCCGGACCGACTGGTGGACTGAAGCTTTCTTT	CASSPRTDWWTEAFF
TRBV18	TRBJ1-5	-	-	13	TGTGCCAGCTCACCAGGACAAAATCAGCCCCAGCATTTT	CASSPGQNQPQHF
TRBV18	TRBJ2-5	-	-	14	TGTGCCAGCTCACCCGGGGCAGAGCAAGAGACCCAGTACTTC	CASSPGAEQETQYF
TRBV2	TRBJ1-1	-	-	16	TGTGCCAGCATTCCCCGGGCTCAGGAAGGGAGCACTGAAGCTTTCTTT	CASIPRAQEGSTEAFF
TRBV11-2	TRBJ2-4	-	-	13	TGTGCCAGCAGCTTAGGAGTGGGTGGACACCAGTACTTC	CASSLGVGGHQYF
TRBV5-4	TRBJ2-5	-	TRBD1	14	TGTGCCAGCAGCTTGGGGGACAGGGGAGAGACCCAGTACTTC	CASSLGDRGETQYF
TRBV4-1	TRBJ2-5	-	TRBD2	14	TGCGCCAGCAGCCAAGCGGGGAGGGCAGAGACCCAGTACTTC	CASSQAGRAETQYF
TRBV7-3	TRBJ2-1	-	TRBD1	15	TGTGCCAGCAGCCTTCGACAGGGGCGAGTAAGTGAGCAGTTCTTC	CASSLRQGRVSEQFF
TRBV7-3	TRBJ2-3	once	-	15	TGTGCCAGCAGCTTAGGAGTTTCTAGCACAGATACGCAGTATTTT	CASSLGVSSTDTQYF
TRBV5-6	TRBJ1-5	once	-	14	TGTGCCAGCAGCTTTGGGGGTTTGGGTCAGCCCCAGCATTTT	CASSFGGLGQPQHF
TRBV4-2	TRBJ1-1	-	-	15	TGTGCCAGCAGCCAAGATAGGGCAGGGATCACTGAAGCTTTCTTT	CASSQDRAGITEAFF
TRBV7-2	TRBJ2-2	-	-	15	TGTGCCAGCCGGCCGACAGCAGTCGACCCCGGGGAGCTGTTTTTT	CASRPTAVDPGELFF